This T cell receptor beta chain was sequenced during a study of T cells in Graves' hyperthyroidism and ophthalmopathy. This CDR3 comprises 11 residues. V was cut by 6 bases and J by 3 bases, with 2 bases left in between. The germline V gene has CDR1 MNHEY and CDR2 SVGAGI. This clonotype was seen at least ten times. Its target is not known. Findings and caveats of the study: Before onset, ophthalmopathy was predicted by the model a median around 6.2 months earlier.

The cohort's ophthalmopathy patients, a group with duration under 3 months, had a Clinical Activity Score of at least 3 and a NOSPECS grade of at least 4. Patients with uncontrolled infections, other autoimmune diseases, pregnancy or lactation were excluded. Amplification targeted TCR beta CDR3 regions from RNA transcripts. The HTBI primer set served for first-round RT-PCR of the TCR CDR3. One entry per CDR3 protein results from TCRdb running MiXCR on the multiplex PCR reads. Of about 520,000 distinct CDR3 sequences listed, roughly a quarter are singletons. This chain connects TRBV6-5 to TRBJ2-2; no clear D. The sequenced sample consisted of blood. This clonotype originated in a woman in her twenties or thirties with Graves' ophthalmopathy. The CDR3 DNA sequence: TGTGCCAGCAGCCACACCGGGGAGCTGTTTTTT. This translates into CASSHTGELFF.